These 2 T cell receptor beta chains share one sample of origin, sequenced in a study of blood T cell repertoires in COVID-19. Clones were read by immunoSEQ multiplex PCR, and TCRdb kept only the in-frame ones, dropping some. The data contain about 160,000 clones, just under 95% of them singletons. Sample: peripheral blood. These receptor sequences come from a woman aged 45-65 years with acute or convalescent COVID-19.

In its sample, this clone was seen once. The chain couples TRBV19 to TRBJ2-5; 9 positions agree with TRBD1. This CDR3 is 17 amino acids long. CDR1 is LNHDA, CDR2 SQIVND, per germline (reference sequence). V shed 3 bases, J shed 5 bases, and the junction held 13 bases outside the gene matches. CDR3 loop: CASSMGQGPGRGETQYF. CDR3 DNA: TGTGCCAGTAGTATGGGACAGGGACCAGGGAGGGGGGAGACCCAGTACTTC.

This clone came up many times. This chain uses TRBV5-4 with TRBJ2-7; weak D call: TRBD2 (6 bases). The germline V gene has CDR1 SGHNT and CDR2 YYREEE (reference sequence). V was trimmed by 6 bases and J by 3 bases, leaving 19 bases between them. The CDR3 is made up of 15 amino acids. DNA for the CDR3: TGTGCCAGCACCCGCGCGGGGAGTGGGTTCTACGAGCAGTACTTC. It is translated as CASTRAGSGFYEQYF.